The following is a T cell receptor (beta chain) sequence with its context. Its antigen is not known. CDR3 length: 16 amino acids. V lost 3 bases, J lost 0 bases, and 12 bases lay in between. CDR1 and CDR2 (germline): LNHDA, SQIVND (reference sequence). The data were obtained in a study of memory CD4+ T cells and cytomegalovirus serostatus. Overall study findings and caveats: The CMV-associated TCR signature appears largely within the CD4+ memory repertoire. A US-trained random forest predicted CMV serostatus with median AUC around 0.9.

Using immunoSEQ multiplex PCR, the repertoire was profiled, and TCRdb retains in-frame clones only, with some absent. The table records 40,000 or so clones, over 60% of them present only once. The sort gate was single viable CD3+CD4+CD8-CD45RO+ cells for memory CD4+ T cells. Positive selection with CD4 microbeads enriched total CD4+ T cells. The chain links TRBV19 to TRBJ2-1, with D perhaps matching TRBD1 or TRBD2 (6 bases each). The sample comprised memory CD4+ T cells from blood. The clonotype originates from an adult in good health and CMV-seronegative. In DNA, the CDR3 is TGTGCCAGTAGTATGAGGGGGGCCAACTCCTACAATGAGCAGTTCTTC. This gives the protein CASSMRGANSYNEQFF.